What follows are 7 T cell receptor beta chains derived from one specimen sequenced in a study of beta chain features in type 1 diabetes. The sequenced template was cDNA made from the entire isolated RNA. Clones were sequenced by immunoSEQ multiplex PCR, and TCRdb holds only the in-frame ones, with some missing. The data contain almost 250,000 clones, roughly an eighth of them singletons. Input material: naive CD4+ T cells from blood. The receptor set was obtained from a woman in her thirties or forties in good health.

The chain recombines TRBV10-1 with TRBJ1-2, with unresolved D. Between the trimmed V and J ends, which lost 0 bases and 3 bases, there was a span of 8 bases. CDR3 length: 14 amino acids. The germline V gene encodes CDR1 WNHNN and CDR2 SYGVQD (reference sequence). CDR3 sequence: CASSESNRDYGYTF. The DNA of the CDR3 is TGCGCCAGCAGTGAGTCGAACAGAGACTATGGCTACACCTTC.

This clone was picked up a small number of times. The V gene is TRBV19, the J gene TRBJ2-5; 8 nucleotides match TRBD1. This CDR3 contains 16 residues. The germline gives CDR1 LNHDA, CDR2 SQIVND (reference sequence). V trimming: 7 bases; J trimming: 5 bases; junction bases outside the gene matches: 15. The CDR3: CASKDRVNAEGETQYF. CDR3 sequence (DNA): TGTGCCAGTAAGGACAGGGTAAATGCGGAGGGGGAGACCCAGTACTTC.

This clone was seen a few times. The rearrangement joins TRBV2 to TRBJ2-1; D is unclear. CDR1 and CDR2 from the germline V gene are SNHLY and FYNNEI. This CDR3 is built from 12 residues. Trimming took off 6 bases at V and 8 bases at J, with 11 bases between the two ends. CDR3 residues: CASRLIIYEQFF. CDR3 DNA: TGTGCCAGCAGACTCATTATCTATGAGCAGTTCTTC.

In this sample, this clone turned up a few times. The chain couples TRBV6-5 to TRBJ2-1; TRBD2 agrees at 10 bases. This CDR3 spans 14 amino acids. The junction had 9 bases not matched to a gene; V was cut back by 6 bases and J by 10 bases. The V gene's germline CDR1 is MNHEY and CDR2 SVGAGI. Written as DNA, the CDR3 is TGTGCCAGCAGGATCCTAGCGGGGGCTAGAGAGCAGTTCTTC. Its translation: CASRILAGAREQFF.

The table lists this clone with a few counts. The rearrangement joins TRBV29-1 to TRBJ2-5; D is ambiguous. V was shortened by 7 bases and J by 2 bases, with 17 bases between the two germline ends. This CDR3 spans 14 amino acids. The germline CDR1 and CDR2 sequences are SQVTM and ANQGSEA. Written as DNA, the CDR3 is TGCAGCGCAACCCCCGGCGGTAGGCAAGAGACCCAGTACTTC. This encodes CSATPGGRQETQYF.

The rearrangement uses TRBV5-1 and TRBJ2-1; 10 bases agree with TRBD2. The CDR3 has 18 amino acids. The V and J ends lost 2 bases and 0 bases, in that order; junction bases with no gene match: 8. The germline V gene encodes CDR1 SGHRS and CDR2 YFSETQ. This CDR3 reads CASSLAGGSLSSYNEQFF. The CDR3 region has the DNA TGCGCCAGCAGCTTAGCGGGGGGGAGCCTTAGCTCCTACAATGAGCAGTTCTTC.

The rearrangement joins TRBV9 to TRBJ2-7, with a tentative D call TRBD2 (5 bases). From germline, CDR1 is SGDLS and CDR2 YYNGEE. This CDR3 region has 13 residues. Trimming pared 0 bases from V and 6 bases from J, leaving 10 bases between. The CDR3 loop is CASSVVEGLEQYF. CDR3 bases: TGTGCCAGCAGCGTAGTGGAAGGACTCGAGCAGTACTTC.